The sample holds a few counts of the clone carrying this T cell receptor beta chain. Its antigen is currently unknown. In terms of origin and age, donors were healthy Caucasian individuals from Russia aged roughly 6 to 100. The extraction recovered at least 5 micrograms of total RNA per sample. This specimen comes from a study of blood T cells in healthy people across ages. General study results and limits: Among T cells, TCR beta diversity per million cells dropped roughly linearly as age rose. The donors' CMV status was not determined, possibly confounding changes in expanded clonotypes.

The germline gives CDR1 KGHSH, CDR2 LQKENI. V lost 5 bases and J lost 4, with 17 bases in between. The CDR3 runs 15 residues. Combining a sample-barcoded 5' primer with a J-beta primer mix, a second PCR ran for roughly 7 to 11 cycles. MiXCR was run by TCRdb on the 5' RACE reads, yielding one entry per CDR3 protein. The sample lists about 800,000 distinct CDR3 sequences; 20% to 25% were seen once. In addition, the sample was reused for a study of T cells of mothers and their children.

This chain connects TRBV18 to TRBJ1-2; tentative D call: TRBD1 (5 bases). This TCR was sampled from a boy aged 5-17 years in good health. Sequenced input: blood. The CDR3 DNA reads as TGTGCCAGCTCATCGCAGGGAGCCGTCCTCTATGGCTACACCTTC. This encodes CASSSQGAVLYGYTF.